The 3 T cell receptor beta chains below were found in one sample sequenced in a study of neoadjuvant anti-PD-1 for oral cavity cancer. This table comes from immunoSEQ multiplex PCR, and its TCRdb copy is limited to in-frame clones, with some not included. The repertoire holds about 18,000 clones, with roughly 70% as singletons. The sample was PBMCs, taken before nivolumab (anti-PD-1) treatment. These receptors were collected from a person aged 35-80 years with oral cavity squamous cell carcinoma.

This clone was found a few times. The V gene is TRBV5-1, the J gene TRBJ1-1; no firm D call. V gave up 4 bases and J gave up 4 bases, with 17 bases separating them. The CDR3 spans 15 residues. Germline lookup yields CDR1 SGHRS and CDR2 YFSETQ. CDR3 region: CASSPSTDGGTEAFF. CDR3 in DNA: TGCGCCAGCAGCCCCTCCACGGATGGTGGCACTGAAGCTTTCTTT.

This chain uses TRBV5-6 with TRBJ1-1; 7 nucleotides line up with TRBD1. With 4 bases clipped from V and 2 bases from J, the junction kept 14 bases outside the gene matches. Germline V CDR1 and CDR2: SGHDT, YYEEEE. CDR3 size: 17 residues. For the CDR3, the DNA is TGTGCCAGCAGCAGTTTGTGGGCCGGGACAGTAAACACTGAAGCTTTCTTT. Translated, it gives CASSSLWAGTVNTEAFF.

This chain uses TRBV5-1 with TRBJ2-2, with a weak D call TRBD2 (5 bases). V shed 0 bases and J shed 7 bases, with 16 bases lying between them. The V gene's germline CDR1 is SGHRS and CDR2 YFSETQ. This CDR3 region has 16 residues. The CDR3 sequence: CASSLAGGRSIGELFF. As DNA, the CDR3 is TGCGCCAGCAGCTTGGCCGGTGGGAGATCGATCGGGGAGCTGTTTTTT.